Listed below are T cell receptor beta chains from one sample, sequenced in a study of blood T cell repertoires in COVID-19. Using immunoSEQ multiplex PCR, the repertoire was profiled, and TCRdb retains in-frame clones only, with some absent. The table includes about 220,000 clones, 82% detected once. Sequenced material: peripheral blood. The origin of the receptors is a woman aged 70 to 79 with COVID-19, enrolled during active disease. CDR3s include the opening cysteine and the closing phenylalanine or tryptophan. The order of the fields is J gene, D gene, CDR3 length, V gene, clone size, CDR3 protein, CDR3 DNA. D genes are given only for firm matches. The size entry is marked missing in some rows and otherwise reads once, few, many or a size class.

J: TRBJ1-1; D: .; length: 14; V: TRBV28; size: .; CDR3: CASSIEGVNTEAFF; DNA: TGTGCCAGCAGTATAGAGGGAGTAAACACTGAAGCTTTCTTT
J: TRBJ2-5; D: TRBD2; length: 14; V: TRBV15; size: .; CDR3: CATLPGGGIETQYF; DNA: TGTGCCACTTTGCCTGGGGGGGGAATAGAGACCCAGTACTTC
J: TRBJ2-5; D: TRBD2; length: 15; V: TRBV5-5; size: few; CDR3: CASSLVTSGLETQYF; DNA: TGTGCCAGCAGCTTGGTCACTAGCGGTCTAGAGACCCAGTACTTC
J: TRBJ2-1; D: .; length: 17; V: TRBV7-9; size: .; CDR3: CASTLSSGLFSYNEQFF; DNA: TGTGCCAGCACCCTTTCCTCGGGACTCTTCTCCTACAATGAGCAGTTCTTC
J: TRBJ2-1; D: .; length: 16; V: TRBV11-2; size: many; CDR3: CASSLPRVLSYNEQFF; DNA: TGTGCCAGCAGCTTACCACGGGTCCTCTCCTACAATGAGCAGTTCTTC
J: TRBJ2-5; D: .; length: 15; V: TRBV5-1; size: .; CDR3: CASSLDSGDDETQYF; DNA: TGCGCCAGCAGCTTGGATTCAGGTGATGACGAGACCCAGTACTTC
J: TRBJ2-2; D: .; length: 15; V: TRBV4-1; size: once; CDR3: CASSQDGRNTGELFF; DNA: TGCGCCAGCAGCCAAGACGGGAGAAACACCGGGGAGCTGTTTTTT
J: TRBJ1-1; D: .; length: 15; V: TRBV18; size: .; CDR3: CASSPPFGGGTEAFF; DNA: TGTGCCAGCTCACCACCTTTTGGGGGCGGGACTGAAGCTTTCTTT
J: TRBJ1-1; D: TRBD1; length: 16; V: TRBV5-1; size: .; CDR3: CASSPDWDRLNTEAFF; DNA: TGCGCCAGCAGCCCCGACTGGGACAGATTAAACACTGAAGCTTTCTTT
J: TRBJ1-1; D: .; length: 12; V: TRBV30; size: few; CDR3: CAWSVQSGEAFF; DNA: TGTGCCTGGAGTGTACAATCGGGTGAAGCTTTCTTT
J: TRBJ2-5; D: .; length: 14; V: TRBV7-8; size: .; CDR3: CASSPPTAQETQYF; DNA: TGTGCCAGCAGCCCCCCGACAGCTCAAGAGACCCAGTACTTC
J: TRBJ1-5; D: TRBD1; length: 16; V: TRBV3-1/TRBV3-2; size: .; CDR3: CASSHPNRGNNQPQHF; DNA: TGTGCCAGCAGCCATCCAAACAGGGGCAACAATCAGCCCCAGCATTTT
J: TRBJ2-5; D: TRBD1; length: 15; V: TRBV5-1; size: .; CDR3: CASSLGDRDQETQYF; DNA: TGCGCCAGCAGCTTGGGGGACAGGGACCAAGAGACCCAGTACTTC
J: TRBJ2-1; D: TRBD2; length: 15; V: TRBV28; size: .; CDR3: CASTPSGRALVEQFF; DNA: TGTGCCAGCACCCCTAGCGGGAGAGCCTTGGTTGAGCAGTTCTTC
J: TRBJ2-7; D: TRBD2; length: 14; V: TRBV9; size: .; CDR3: CASSRGGLSYEQYF; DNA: TGTGCCAGCAGCCGGGGGGGACTTTCCTACGAGCAGTACTTC
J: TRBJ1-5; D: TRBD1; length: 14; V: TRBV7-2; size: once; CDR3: CASSLTGANQPQHF; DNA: TGTGCCAGCAGTTTGACAGGGGCCAATCAGCCCCAGCATTTT
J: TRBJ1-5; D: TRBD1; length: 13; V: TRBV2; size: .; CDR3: CASKGQGDQPQHF; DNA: TGTGCCAGCAAAGGACAGGGCGATCAGCCCCAGCATTTT
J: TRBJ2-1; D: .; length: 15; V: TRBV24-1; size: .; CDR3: CATSEGGSTYNEQFF; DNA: TGTGCCACCAGTGAGGGGGGATCGACTTACAATGAGCAGTTCTTC
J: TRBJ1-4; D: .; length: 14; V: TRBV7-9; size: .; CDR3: CASSFRGPNEKLFF; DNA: TGTGCCAGCAGCTTTAGAGGGCCTAATGAAAAACTGTTTTTT
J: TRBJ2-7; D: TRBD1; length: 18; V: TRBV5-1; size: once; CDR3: CASSFTFLSRDRHQEQYF; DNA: TGCGCCAGCAGCTTTACGTTTTTATCCCGGGACAGGCACCAAGAGCAGTACTTC
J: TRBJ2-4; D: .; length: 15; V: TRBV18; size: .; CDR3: CASSPVGGDKNIQYF; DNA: TGTGCCAGCTCACCAGTGGGTGGAGACAAAAACATTCAGTACTTC
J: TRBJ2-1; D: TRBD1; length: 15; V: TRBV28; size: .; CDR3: CASSSIETGRNEQFF; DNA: TGTGCCAGCAGTTCCATCGAGACAGGGCGCAATGAGCAGTTCTTC
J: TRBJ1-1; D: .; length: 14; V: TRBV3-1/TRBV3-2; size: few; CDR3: CASSQVAGRTEAFF; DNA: TGTGCCAGCAGCCAAGTCGCAGGGCGAACTGAAGCTTTCTTT
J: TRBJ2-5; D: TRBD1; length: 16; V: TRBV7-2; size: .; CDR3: CASSKRGGQGAETQYF; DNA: TGTGCCAGCAGCAAGCGAGGAGGGCAGGGGGCAGAGACCCAGTACTTC
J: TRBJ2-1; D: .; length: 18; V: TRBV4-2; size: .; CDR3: CASSQPGLSSGTRNEQFF; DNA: TGTGCCAGCAGCCAACCTGGTCTTTCTTCAGGCACACGTAATGAGCAGTTCTTC
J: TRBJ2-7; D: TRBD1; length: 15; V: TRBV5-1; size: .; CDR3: CASSPGTGISYEQYF; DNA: TGCGCCAGCAGCCCAGGGACAGGGATTTCCTACGAGCAGTACTTC
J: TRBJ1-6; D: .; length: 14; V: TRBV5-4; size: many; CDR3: CASSLDPRDSPLHF; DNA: TGTGCCAGCAGCTTGGACCCCCGCGATTCACCCCTCCACTTT
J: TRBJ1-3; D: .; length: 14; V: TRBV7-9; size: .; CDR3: CASSFDSSGNTIYF; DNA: TGTGCCAGCAGCTTCGACAGCTCTGGAAACACCATATATTTT
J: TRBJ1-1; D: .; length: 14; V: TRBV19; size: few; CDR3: CASSIGQGGTEAFF; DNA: TGTGCCAGTAGTATAGGGCAGGGTGGGACTGAAGCTTTCTTT
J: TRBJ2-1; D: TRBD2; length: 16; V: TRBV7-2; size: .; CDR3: CASTRDGTSGSGWQFF; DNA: TGTGCCAGCACTCGTGACGGGACTAGCGGGAGTGGCTGGCAGTTCTTC
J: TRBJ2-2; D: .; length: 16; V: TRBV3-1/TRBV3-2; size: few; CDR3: CASSPGSWYITGELFF; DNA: TGTGCCAGCAGCCCCGGGAGTTGGTATATCACCGGGGAGCTGTTTTTT
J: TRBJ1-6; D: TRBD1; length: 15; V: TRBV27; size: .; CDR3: CASSWTGDGNSPLHF; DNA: TGTGCCAGCAGTTGGACAGGGGATGGGAATTCACCCCTCCACTTT
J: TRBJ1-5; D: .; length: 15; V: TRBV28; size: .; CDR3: CASSPLGGGNQPQHF; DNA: TGTGCCAGCAGTCCCCTTGGGGGGGGAAATCAGCCCCAGCATTTT
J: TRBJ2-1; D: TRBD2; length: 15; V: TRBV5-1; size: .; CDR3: CASSSGTSSYNEQFF; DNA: TGCGCCAGCAGCTCCGGGACTAGCAGCTACAATGAGCAGTTCTTC
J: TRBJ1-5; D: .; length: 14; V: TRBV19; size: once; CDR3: CASSIRTDNQPQHF; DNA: TGTGCCAGTAGTATACGGACAGACAATCAGCCCCAGCATTTT
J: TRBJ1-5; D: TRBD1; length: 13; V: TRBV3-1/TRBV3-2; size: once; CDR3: CASSQGTGQPQHF; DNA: TGTGCCAGCAGCCAAGGGACAGGCCAGCCCCAGCATTTT
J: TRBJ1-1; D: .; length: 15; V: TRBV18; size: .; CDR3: CASSPETGVNTEAFF; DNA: TGTGCCAGCTCACCCGAGACAGGCGTGAACACTGAAGCTTTCTTT
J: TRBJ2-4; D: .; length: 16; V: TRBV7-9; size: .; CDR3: CASSLGQGIAKNIQYF; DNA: TGTGCCAGCAGCCTAGGCCAGGGCATCGCCAAAAACATTCAGTACTTC
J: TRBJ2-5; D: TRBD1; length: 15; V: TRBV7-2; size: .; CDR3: CASSSTGTGTRTQYF; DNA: TGTGCCAGCAGCTCCACCGGGACAGGGACGAGGACCCAGTACTTC
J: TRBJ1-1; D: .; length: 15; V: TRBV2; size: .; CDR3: CASSLQGTGTSEAFF; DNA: TGTGCCAGCAGTTTACAGGGAACGGGCACCAGTGAAGCTTTCTTT
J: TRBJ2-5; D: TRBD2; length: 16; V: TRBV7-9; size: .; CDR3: CASSYRLAGVWETQYF; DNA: TGTGCCAGCAGCTATCGACTAGCGGGAGTCTGGGAGACCCAGTACTTC
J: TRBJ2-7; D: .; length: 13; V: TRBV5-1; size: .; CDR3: CASHSLGGKEQYF; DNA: TGCGCCAGCCACTCGCTTGGGGGCAAGGAGCAGTACTTC
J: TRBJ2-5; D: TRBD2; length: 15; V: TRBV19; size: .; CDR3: CASSTVPSGQETQYF; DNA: TGTGCCAGTAGTACGGTCCCTAGCGGGCAAGAGACCCAGTACTTC
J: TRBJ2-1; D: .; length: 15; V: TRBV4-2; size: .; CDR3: CASSHHGTTQPTPFF; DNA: TGTGCCAGCAGCCACCACGGGACAACCCAACCGACTCCGTTCTTC
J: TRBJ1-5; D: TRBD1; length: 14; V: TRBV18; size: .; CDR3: CASSRDSGRQPQHF; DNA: TGTGCCAGCTCACGGGACAGCGGAAGGCAGCCCCAGCATTTT
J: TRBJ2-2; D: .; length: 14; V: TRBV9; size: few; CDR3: CASSATWNTGELFF; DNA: TGTGCCAGCAGCGCGACTTGGAACACCGGGGAGCTGTTTTTT
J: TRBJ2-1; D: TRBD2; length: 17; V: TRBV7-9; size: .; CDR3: CASSKVGSGRQYNEQFF; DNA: TGTGCCAGCAGCAAAGTGGGTAGCGGGCGTCAATACAATGAGCAGTTCTTC
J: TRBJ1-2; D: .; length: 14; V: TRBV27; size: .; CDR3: CASSLGQGNYGYTF; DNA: TGTGCCAGCAGTTTAGGGCAGGGAAATTATGGCTACACCTTC
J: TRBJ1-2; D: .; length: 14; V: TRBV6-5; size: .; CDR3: CASSNPGNYYGYTF; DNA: TGTGCCAGCAGTAACCCGGGAAATTACTATGGCTACACCTTC
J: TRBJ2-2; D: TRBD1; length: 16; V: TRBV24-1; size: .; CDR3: CATSDIGTGYTGELFF; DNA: TGTGCCACCAGTGATATCGGGACAGGGTACACCGGGGAGCTGTTTTTT
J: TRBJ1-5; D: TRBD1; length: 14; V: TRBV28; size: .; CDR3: CASSTRQGDQPQHF; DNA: TGTGCCAGCAGTACCCGACAGGGGGATCAGCCCCAGCATTTT
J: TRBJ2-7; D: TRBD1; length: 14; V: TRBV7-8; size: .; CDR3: CASSGQGPTYEQYF; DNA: TGTGCCAGCAGCGGACAGGGTCCTACCTACGAGCAGTACTTC
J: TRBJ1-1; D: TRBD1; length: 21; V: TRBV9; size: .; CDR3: CASSVEALRTGGPGKSTEAFF; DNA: TGTGCCAGCAGCGTAGAGGCTCTTAGGACAGGGGGCCCGGGGAAGAGCACTGAAGCTTTCTTT
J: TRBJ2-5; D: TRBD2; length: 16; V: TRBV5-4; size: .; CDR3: CASSLRGEGRGKTQYF; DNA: TGTGCCAGCAGCTTACGTGGCGAGGGGCGGGGGAAGACCCAGTACTTC
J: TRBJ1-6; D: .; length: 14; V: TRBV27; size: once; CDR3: CASSLSSYNSPLHF; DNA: TGTGCCAGCAGTTTAAGTAGCTATAATTCACCCCTCCACTTT
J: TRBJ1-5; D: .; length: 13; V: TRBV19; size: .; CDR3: CATTDRTHQPQHF; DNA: TGTGCCACCACCGACAGGACCCATCAGCCCCAGCATTTT
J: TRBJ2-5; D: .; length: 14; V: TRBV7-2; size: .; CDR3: CASSLWRGPETQYF; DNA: TGTGCCAGCAGTCTTTGGAGGGGGCCAGAGACCCAGTACTTC
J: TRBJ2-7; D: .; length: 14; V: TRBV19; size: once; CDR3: CASRGGPPGDEQYF; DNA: TGTGCCAGTAGGGGGGGGCCCCCAGGCGACGAGCAGTACTTC
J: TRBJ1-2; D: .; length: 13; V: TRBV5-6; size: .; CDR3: CASSLRGSYGYTF; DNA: TGTGCCAGCAGCTTGCGGGGGAGCTATGGCTACACCTTC
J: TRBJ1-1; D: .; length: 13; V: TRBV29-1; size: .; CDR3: CSVVGPRGTEAFF; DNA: TGCAGCGTTGTGGGCCCTCGGGGCACTGAAGCTTTCTTT